This TCR beta chain was captured by sequencing in a study of blood T cell repertoires in COVID-19. The CDR3 is 18 amino acids. Per germline, CDR1 WNHNN and CDR2 SYGVQD (reference sequence). The ends lost 6 bases at V and 0 bases at J; junction bases unmatched: 11. Those who participated ranged in age from about 18 to 89 years and resided in about two dozen US areas. Two consecutive negative NP/OP PCR tests, clearance, or resolved symptoms defined Cohort 3 recovery. In the authors' workflow: Reference gene primer amplification gave estimated nucleated cell counts. Only in-frame clones appear in the TCRdb table, and some are missing; sequencing was by immunoSEQ multiplex PCR. Clone size and the V and J calls come from that table; the DNA yielded D and trimming. The sample lists 150,000 or so clones; roughly nine tenths were seen once.

Sequenced material: PBMCs or T cells enriched from blood (not recorded which). This chain joins TRBV10-1 and TRBJ2-6, with TRBD1 matching 7 bases. This clonotype was sampled from a woman aged 45 to 65 who had recovered from COVID-19. This CDR3 is CASRDRSVRRSGANVLTF. Written as DNA, the CDR3 is TGCGCCAGCAGGGACAGGTCTGTACGGCGCTCTGGGGCCAACGTCCTGACTTTC.